The 8 T cell receptor beta chains in this list originate from one sample, sequenced in a study of blood T cell repertoires in COVID-19 (dated by TCRdb to between 2020 and 2021). Receptors were amplified or captured by the immunoSEQ multiplex PCR assay. Drawn from immuneACCESS, this table holds only the in-frame rearrangements with V and J called that TCRdb kept. Clones are partly lost; checked studies trace under half to an unresolved V gene and leave the rest unexplained. This sample comprises 230,000 or so clones, 65% to 90% of them detected only once. Under 1.5% of the sample goes to the ten largest clones. The sample taken for sequencing was peripheral blood. The receptors were gathered from a woman in her forties who had recovered from COVID-19.

This sequence joins TRBV7-2 and TRBJ2-3; weak D call: TRBD1 (5 bases). Trimming removed 5 bases from V and 4 bases from J, with 13 bases in between. Germline assignment: CDR1 SGHTA and CDR2 FQGNSA. The CDR3 is 14 amino acids. CDR3 coding DNA: TGTGCCAGCAGCCCCCGGACAATGTCAGATACGCAGTATTTT. This gives the protein CASSPRTMSDTQYF. The variable domain in full, with the rest retrieved from reference TRBV7-2 and TRBJ2-3, is GAGVSQSPSNKVTEKGKDVELRCDPISGHTALYWYRQSLGQGLEFLIYFQGNSAPDKSGLPSDRFSAERTGGSVSTLTIQRTQQEDSAVYLCASSPRTMSDTQYFGPGTRLTVL.

A single count supports this clone. This chain connects TRBV7-8 to TRBJ1-6; D might be TRBD1 (6 bases). Germline V gives CDR1 SGHVS, CDR2 FQNEAQ. The CDR3 loop spans 14 amino acids. The V and J ends lost 4 bases and 7 bases respectively, with 11 bases between them. The CDR3 protein is CASSSHTGNSPLHF. CDR3 in DNA: TGTGCCAGCAGCTCCCATACAGGGAATTCACCCCTCCACTTT.

This chain joins TRBV7-2 and TRBJ2-7; D is ambiguous. Trimming shortened V by 8 bases and J by 5 bases, and 16 bases separated the two germline ends. Germline loops: CDR1 SGHTA, CDR2 FQGNSA. The CDR3 extends over 13 amino acids. CDR3 nucleotides: TGTGCCAGCGGAAATAGTGGGCCCCACGAGCAGTACTTC. Amino acids: CASGNSGPHEQYF.

CDR3 loop: CATSDEREDQPQHF. The CDR3 nucleotides are TGTGCCACCAGTGATGAGAGGGAGGATCAGCCCCAGCATTTT. V and J are TRBV24-1 and TRBJ1-5, with D unresolved. Between the trimmed V and J ends, which lost 3 bases and 5 bases, there was a span of 10 bases. CDR1 and CDR2 from the germline V gene are KGHDR and SFDVKD. This CDR3 contains 14 residues.

CDR3 coding DNA: TGTGCCAGTACGACGCCCCTGGGCGGGCCAGAGGGAGATACGCAGTATTTT. It specifies CASTTPLGGPEGDTQYF. The rearrangement links TRBV19 to TRBJ2-3, with a possible D match to TRBD2 (5 bases). CDR1 and CDR2 (germline): LNHDA, SQIVND (reference sequence). With 7 bases removed from V and 5 bases from J, the gap between germline ends came to 25 bases. The CDR3 sequence is 17 residues long.

The rearrangement joins TRBV9 to TRBJ2-1, with TRBD1 matching 8 bases. Germline-derived CDR1 and CDR2 are SGDLS and YYNGEE. The CDR3 sequence is 15 residues long. After removal of 0 bases from V and 5 bases from J, the junction contained 4 bases not matched to a gene. DNA of the CDR3: TGTGCCAGCAGCGTAGGTCAGGGGGCGAACAATGAGCAGTTCTTC. Its translation is CASSVGQGANNEQFF.

V usage is TRBV9 and J usage is TRBJ2-5; 12 nucleotides match TRBD1. Germline CDR1 and CDR2: SGDLS and YYNGEE. The CDR3 consists of 16 residues. V lost 4 bases, J lost 5 bases, and 9 bases stayed unmatched. The CDR3 DNA is TGTGCCAGCAGCTTAGGGACAGGGGGCTGGCAGGAGACCCAGTACTTC. Translating gives CASSLGTGGWQETQYF.

The chain couples TRBV12-3 or TRBV12-4 to TRBJ1-1; no clear D gene. This CDR3 has 13 amino acids. V lost 3 bases to trimming and J lost 1 base, with 6 bases between them. The CDR3 sequence is CASSFLENTEAFF. Written as DNA, the CDR3 is TGTGCCAGCAGTTTTTTAGAGAACACTGAAGCTTTCTTT.